The present entry profiles one T cell receptor beta chain with its context. Its antigen is as yet unknown. Being one base from a much bigger clone, this may be a read error. These data belong to a study of shared clonotypes between healthy human individuals. This table comes from immunoSEQ multiplex PCR, and its TCRdb copy is limited to in-frame clones, with some not included. The table includes hundreds of thousands of clones, 55% to 85% detected once. The V gene's germline CDR1 is MGHDK and CDR2 SYGVNS. The V end lost 5 bases, the J end lost 5 bases, and 7 bases lay between the germline ends. The CDR3 runs to 12 residues. Findings and caveats of the study: Generally, naive subsets (rather than memory subsets) showed larger estimated richness.

Sequenced material: memory CD4+ T cells sorted from blood. Sample subset: CD45RA-negative fraction. This receptor was obtained from a woman in her 30s in good health. The rearrangement uses TRBV25-1 and TRBJ1-5, with D unresolved. This CDR3 is CASSTRDQPQHF. As DNA, the CDR3 is TGTGCCAGCAGTACACGAGATCAGCCCCAGCATTTT.